This entry features one T cell receptor (beta chain) sequence. Its antigen is still unknown. Preparing the TCRbeta library involved the use of unique molecular identifiers. TCRdb redid the calling of the PCR reads with MiXCR, one entry per CDR3 protein. The table includes about 250,000 distinct CDR3 sequences, 20% to 30% detected once. The V gene lost 5 bases and the J gene lost 0 bases, with 14 bases spanning the gap. CDR3 length: 16 amino acids. Germline CDR1 reads SEHNR; CDR2 reads FQNEAQ (reference sequence). This sample was taken from a study of T-cell reconstitution after alpha-beta-depleted transplantation in children. Study conclusions and caveats: Recipient T cells and thymic progenitors that survived were the source of the high TCRbeta diversity seen at day 60 in some patients. Newly generated T cells supplied most T-cell counts and diversity one year post-transplant. Reportedly, roughly two months post-transplant, alpha-beta T cells arose from several hundred expanded graft clones.

V is TRBV7-9 and J is TRBJ2-1; no firm D call. This clonotype was sampled from a female patient aged 2 to 10 who had a stem cell transplant for congenital amegakaryocytic thrombocytopenia, so the T cells may come from the graft donor. The sample here was PBMCs, mostly from graft donor cells, taken 360 days after TCRalphabeta/CD19-depleted stem cell transplant. CDR3 loop: CASSPSSTNSYNEQFF. Written as DNA, the CDR3 is TGTGCCAGCAGCCCCAGTAGCACAAACTCCTACAATGAGCAGTTCTTC.